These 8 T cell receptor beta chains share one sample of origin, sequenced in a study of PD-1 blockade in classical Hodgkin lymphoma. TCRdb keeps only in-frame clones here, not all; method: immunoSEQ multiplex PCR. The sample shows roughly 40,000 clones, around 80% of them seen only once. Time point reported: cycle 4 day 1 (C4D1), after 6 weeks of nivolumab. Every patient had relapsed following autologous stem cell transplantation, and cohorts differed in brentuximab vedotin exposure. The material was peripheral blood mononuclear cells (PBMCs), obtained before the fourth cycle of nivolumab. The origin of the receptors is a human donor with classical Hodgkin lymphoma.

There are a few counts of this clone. The CDR3 coding sequence is TGCGCCAGCAGCCAAGAGGGGGGGGCTTCCGGGGAGCTGTTTTTT. It specifies CASSQEGGASGELFF. This chain joins TRBV4-1 and TRBJ2-2, with TRBD2 as a possible D gene (7 bases). The CDR3 has 15 residues. The germline V gene encodes CDR1 MGHRA and CDR2 YSYEKL. The V gene lost 0 bases and the J gene lost 6 bases, with 11 bases spanning the gap.

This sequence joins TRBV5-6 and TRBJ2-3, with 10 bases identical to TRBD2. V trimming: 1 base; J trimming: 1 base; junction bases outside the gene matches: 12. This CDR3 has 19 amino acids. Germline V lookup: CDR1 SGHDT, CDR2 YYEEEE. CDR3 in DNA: TGTGCCAGCAGCTTGATGGGTAGCGGGGGGCCCGGGGGCACAGATACGCAGTATTTT. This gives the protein CASSLMGSGGPGGTDTQYF.

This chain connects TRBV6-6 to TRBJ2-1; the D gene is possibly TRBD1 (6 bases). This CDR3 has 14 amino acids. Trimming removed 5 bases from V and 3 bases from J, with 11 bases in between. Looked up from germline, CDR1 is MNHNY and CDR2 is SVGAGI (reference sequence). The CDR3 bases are TGTGCCAGCAGTCAAGGGGGTTTCTACAATGAGCAGTTCTTC. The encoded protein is CASSQGGFYNEQFF.

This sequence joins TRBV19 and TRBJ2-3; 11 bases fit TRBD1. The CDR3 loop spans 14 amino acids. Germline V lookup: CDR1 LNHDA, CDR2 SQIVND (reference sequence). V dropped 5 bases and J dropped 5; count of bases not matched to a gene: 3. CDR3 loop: CASSWDRGRDTQYF. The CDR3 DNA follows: TGTGCCAGTAGTTGGGACAGGGGGAGAGATACGCAGTATTTT.

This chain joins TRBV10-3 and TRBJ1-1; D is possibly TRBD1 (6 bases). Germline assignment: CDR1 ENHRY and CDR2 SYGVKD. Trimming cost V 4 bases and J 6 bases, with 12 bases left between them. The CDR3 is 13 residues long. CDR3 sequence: CAISAQGSSEAFF. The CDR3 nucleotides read TGTGCCATCAGTGCACAGGGATCCTCTGAAGCTTTCTTT.

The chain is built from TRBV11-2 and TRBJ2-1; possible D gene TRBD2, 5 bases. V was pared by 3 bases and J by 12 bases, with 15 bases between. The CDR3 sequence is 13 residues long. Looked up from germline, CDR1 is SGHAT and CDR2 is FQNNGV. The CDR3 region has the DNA TGTGCCAGCAGCTTTGGCTTGCTGCGGGTGCAGTTCTTC. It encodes CASSFGLLRVQFF.

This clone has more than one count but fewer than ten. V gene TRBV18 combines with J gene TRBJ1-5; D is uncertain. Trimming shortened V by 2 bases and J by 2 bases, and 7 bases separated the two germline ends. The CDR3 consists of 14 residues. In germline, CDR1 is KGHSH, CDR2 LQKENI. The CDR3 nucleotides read TGTGCCAGCTCACCAGAGTACGGCAATCAGCCCCAGCATTTT. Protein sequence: CASSPEYGNQPQHF. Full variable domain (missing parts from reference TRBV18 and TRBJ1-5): NAGVMQNPRHLVRRRGQEARLRCSPMKGHSHVYWYRQLPEEGLKFMVYLQKENIIDESGMPKERFSAEFPKEGPSILRIQQVVRGDSAAYFCASSPEYGNQPQHFGDGTRLSIL.

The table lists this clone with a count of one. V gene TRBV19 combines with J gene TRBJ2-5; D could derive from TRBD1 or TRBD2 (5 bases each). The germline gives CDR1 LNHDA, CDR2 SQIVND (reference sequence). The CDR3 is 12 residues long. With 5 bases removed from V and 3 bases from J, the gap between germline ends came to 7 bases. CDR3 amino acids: CASSRGEETQYF. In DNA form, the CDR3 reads TGTGCCAGTAGTCGAGGGGAAGAGACCCAGTACTTC.